One and the same sample provided the 7 T cell receptor beta chains below, sequenced in a study of blood T cells in healthy people across ages. Sample-barcoded 5' priming and a J-beta primer mix drove a second PCR of 7 to 11 cycles. TCRdb re-derived calls from the 5' RACE reads in MiXCR, one entry per CDR3 protein. The data contain almost 1 million distinct CDR3 sequences, about 53% of them singletons. The sequenced material came from blood. These TCRs come from a woman aged 55-69 years in good health.

This chain links TRBV11-2 with TRBJ2-5; TRBD2 aligns across 7 bases. Germline assignment: CDR1 SGHAT and CDR2 FQNNGV. CDR3 size: 17 residues. Trimming took 1 base from V and 11 from J; bases not matched to a gene: 19. CDR3 nucleotide sequence: TGTGCCAGCAGCTTAGCCGCAGGGAGGGTAAGGGTATTTGAGCAGTACTTC. Encoded protein: CASSLAAGRVRVFEQYF. Variable domain in full (rest from reference TRBV11-2 and TRBJ2-5): EAGVAQSPRYKIIEKRQSVAFWCNPISGHATLYWYQQILGQGPKLLIQFQNNGVVDDSQLPKDRFSAERLKGVDSTLKIQPAKLEDSAVYLCASSLAAGRVRVFEQYFGPGTRLLVL.

The J gene is TRBJ2-7, the V gene TRBV4-3; the match to TRBD2 covers 10 bases. From germline, CDR1 is LGHNA and CDR2 YSLEER. The CDR3 runs to 21 residues. J gave up 2 bases and V 0 bases, and 19 bases lay outside the gene matches. The CDR3 nucleotides read TGCGCCAGCAGCCAAGATATTAGGGGAGACTTACTAGCGGGAAACCCCTACGAGCAGTACTTC. Translation: CASSQDIRGDLLAGNPYEQYF.

The CDR3 spells CASSFWTKAGHTQYF. In DNA, the CDR3 is TGTGCCAGCAGCTTCTGGACAAAAGCGGGACATACGCAGTATTTT. J is TRBJ2-3 and V is TRBV7-2; 7 bases are shared with TRBD2. V shed 3 bases, J shed 7 bases, and the junction held 10 bases outside the gene matches. The CDR3 length is 15 residues. From germline, CDR1 is SGHTA and CDR2 FQGNSA.

There are a few counts of this clonotype. The chain employs TRBV27 and TRBJ1-2; 8 bases map to TRBD1. This CDR3 is 16 amino acids long. J lost 0 bases, V lost 6 bases, and 9 bases had no gene match. Germline V gene data show CDR1 as MNHEY and CDR2 as SMNVEV (reference sequence). This CDR3 is CASSLKGTGANYGYTF. Written as DNA, the CDR3 is TGTGCCAGCAGCTTAAAGGGGACAGGAGCTAACTATGGCTACACCTTC.

The chain carries TRBV6-5 and TRBJ2-7; no clear D. V gave up 0 bases and J gave up 5 bases, with 8 bases separating them. The CDR3 is 13 amino acids. The germline gives CDR1 MNHEY, CDR2 SVGAGI. The CDR3 reads CASSYSIWDEQYF. The DNA of the CDR3 is TGTGCCAGCAGTTACTCGATATGGGACGAGCAGTACTTC.

The rearrangement uses TRBV12-3 or TRBV12-4 and TRBJ2-1; 9 bases are shared with TRBD2. V shed 3 bases and J 6 bases; nucleotides not matched to a gene: 9. The CDR3 totals 16 residues. Written as DNA, the CDR3 is TGTGCCAGCAGTTTGGGGGGTGGAGCGGGAGGCAATGAGCAGTTCTTC. It specifies CASSLGGGAGGNEQFF.

This chain joins TRBV7-2 and TRBJ2-3; D tentatively fits TRBD1 or TRBD2 (5 bases each). CDR3 length: 15 residues. Trimming removed 5 bases at V and 6 bases at J, with 18 bases between. In germline, CDR1 is SGHTA, CDR2 FQGNSA. CDR3 protein: CASSPRGTIVDTQYF. In DNA form, the CDR3 reads TGTGCCAGCAGCCCTAGAGGGACCATCGTTGATACGCAGTATTTT.